These T cell receptor beta chains were read from a single sample in a study of control samples from healthy donors and cancer patients. The data were produced by immunoSEQ multiplex PCR, yet TCRdb's version contains in-frame clones alone and is incomplete. The sample has 100,000 to 150,000 clones; 92% are singletons. Input material: blood. The source is a woman aged 45 to 65 in good health. CDR3s include the opening cysteine and the closing phenylalanine or tryptophan. A D gene is named only where the DNA matches it firmly. The size of a clone is reported for some rows only, either as once, few or many, or as a class for expanded clones.

TRBV27,TRBJ1-2,TRBD1,once,TGTGCCAGCAGTAGGACAGGGGACGGGGTGAACTATGGCTACACCTTC,CASSRTGDGVNYGYTF
TRBV5-1,TRBJ1-3,NA,NA,TGCGCCAGCAGCCTAGATGGGGGGATCGGAAACACCATATATTTT,CASSLDGGIGNTIYF
TRBV10-3,TRBJ2-1,NA,NA,TGTGCCATCAGTGGTGACAATGAGCAGTTCTTC,CAISGDNEQFF
TRBV27,TRBJ2-1,TRBD2,NA,TGTGCCAGCAAGGTTGCGGGAGGTCCCTACAATGAGCAGTTCTTC,CASKVAGGPYNEQFF
TRBV28,TRBJ1-6,NA,NA,TGTGCCAGCAGTTTGACTCCTTCACCCCTCCACTTT,CASSLTPSPLHF
TRBV19,TRBJ1-2,TRBD1,NA,TGTGCCAGTAGTATAGGGGGACAGGGCCGTTATGGCTACACCTTC,CASSIGGQGRYGYTF
TRBV9,TRBJ2-3,NA,NA,TGTGCCAGCAGCGTAGATCCCAGGGGTACGTTGAAGGGTACGCAGTATTTT,CASSVDPRGTLKGTQYF
TRBV30,TRBJ1-1,NA,once,TGTGCCTGGATCCCCCTGGGGAGACAAATGGGAAAAACTGAAGCTTTCTTT,CAWIPLGRQMGKTEAFF
TRBV6-4,TRBJ2-3,NA,once,TGTGCCAGCAGTGAGTCGGTAGTAACAGATACGCAGTATTTT,CASSESVVTDTQYF
TRBV27,TRBJ2-3,NA,NA,TGTGCCAGCAGGGTAGGGTTCTCGGGCACAGATACGCAGTATTTT,CASRVGFSGTDTQYF
TRBV5-1,TRBJ1-3,NA,once,TGCGCCAGCAGCTTGGGCGCTGGAAACACCATATATTTT,CASSLGAGNTIYF
TRBV7-9,TRBJ1-1,TRBD1,NA,TGTGCCAGCAGCTCACCACAGGGGGCGAACACTGAAGCTTTCTTT,CASSSPQGANTEAFF
TRBV5-1,TRBJ1-2,NA,NA,TGCGCCAGCAGCTTGGCAGAGGGAGCTTCCACCTTC,CASSLAEGASTF
TRBV6-2/TRBV6-3,TRBJ2-7,NA,NA,TGTGCCAGCAGTTTAAGGGACGGCAGCTACGAGCAGTACTTC,CASSLRDGSYEQYF
TRBV10-1,TRBJ2-1,TRBD2,NA,TGCGCCAGCAGTGGTCTAGCGGGACGTTCACCGAGATACAATGAGCAGTTCTTC,CASSGLAGRSPRYNEQFF
TRBV2,TRBJ1-2,NA,NA,TGTGCCAGCAGTGAAGGGCAGACCCTTAACTATGGCTACACCTTC,CASSEGQTLNYGYTF
TRBV2,TRBJ1-5,NA,NA,TGTGCCAGCAGTGGGGAAGGACAGTATCAGCCCCAGCATTTT,CASSGEGQYQPQHF
TRBV19,TRBJ2-1,TRBD2,once,TGTGCCAGTGGACTAGCGGGGGGGCTTTCCTACAATGAGCAGTTCTTC,CASGLAGGLSYNEQFF
TRBV2,TRBJ2-1,NA,NA,TGTGCCAGCTTCGAATCGCGGAATGAGCAGTTCTTC,CASFESRNEQFF
TRBV5-1,TRBJ2-7,TRBD1,NA,TGCGCCAGCAGCTTCGGGACAGGGGTCGAGCAGTACTTC,CASSFGTGVEQYF
TRBV28,TRBJ1-2,NA,NA,TGTGCCAGCAGCTTAGGGTCATTGGGCTACACCTTC,CASSLGSLGYTF
TRBV28,TRBJ1-6,NA,NA,TGTGCCAGCAGTTTCCCCCCCCCGGCCCGAAGGTCCTATAATTCACCCCTCCACTTT,CASSFPPPARRSYNSPLHF
TRBV4-2,TRBJ2-2,NA,once,TGTGCCAGCAGCCCAAGCCCTGGGCGCGGGGACACCGGGGAGCTGTTTTTT,CASSPSPGRGDTGELFF
TRBV7-2,TRBJ1-1,NA,once,TGTGCCAGCAGCATGGGGGTGTGGTCCGAAGCTTTCTTT,CASSMGVWSEAFF
TRBV12-3/TRBV12-4,TRBJ1-3,NA,few,TGTGCCAGCAGTCGGAACGGTGGAAACACCATATATTTT,CASSRNGGNTIYF
TRBV21-1,TRBJ2-7,NA,NA,TGTGCCAGCAGCTTCTCGGGGGCAGACGCCTACGAGCAGTACTTC,CASSFSGADAYEQYF
TRBV19,TRBJ1-2,TRBD1,NA,TGTGCCAGTAGTTTGCAGGGGGTGTATGGCTACACCTTC,CASSLQGVYGYTF
TRBV18,TRBJ1-6,NA,NA,TGTGCCAGCTCACCAAATGATCTAGGGTTTGGTTCACCCCTCCACTTT,CASSPNDLGFGSPLHF
TRBV4-1,TRBJ2-5,NA,NA,TGCGCCAGCAGCCGCATGCCTGGGGACCAAGAGACCCAGTACTTC,CASSRMPGDQETQYF
TRBV28,TRBJ1-2,NA,NA,TGTGCCAGCAGTTCCTGGGGCCCTAACTATGGCTACACCTTC,CASSSWGPNYGYTF
TRBV6-5,TRBJ1-6,NA,NA,TGTGCCAGCAGTTACAGGAGGGACTCCTATAATTCACCCCTCCACTTT,CASSYRRDSYNSPLHF
TRBV5-6,TRBJ1-2,NA,NA,TGTGCCAGCAGCTTTGGCTCCAACAGGGTGGACTACACCTTC,CASSFGSNRVDYTF
TRBV20-1,TRBJ2-1,NA,NA,TGCAGTGCTAAGGAAGATGAGCAGTTCTTC,CSAKEDEQFF
TRBV5-1,TRBJ1-1,TRBD1,NA,TGCGCCAGCAGCGGACAGGGCGACACTGAAGCTTTCTTT,CASSGQGDTEAFF
TRBV5-1,TRBJ1-2,NA,NA,TGCGCCAGCAGCACCGACAATGTCTATGGCTACACCTTC,CASSTDNVYGYTF
TRBV9,TRBJ1-1,TRBD1,NA,TGTGCCAGCAGCATGACAGGGGCGAACACTGAAGCTTTCTTT,CASSMTGANTEAFF
TRBV3-1/TRBV3-2,TRBJ2-1,TRBD2,NA,TGTGCCAGCAGCCAAGGACTAGCGGGAGATGGGCAGTTCTTC,CASSQGLAGDGQFF
TRBV28,TRBJ1-5,NA,NA,TGTGCCATAGGGGTCGGGACTCAGCCCCAGCATTTT,CAIGVGTQPQHF
TRBV6-6,TRBJ1-2,NA,NA,TGTGCCAGCAGTTCCAGGGTTTACGGCTATGGCTACACCTTC,CASSSRVYGYGYTF
TRBV7-9,TRBJ1-6,TRBD1,NA,TGTGCCAGCAGCTCGACGGGGACAGGGACAAATTCACCCCTCCACTTT,CASSSTGTGTNSPLHF
TRBV27,TRBJ1-4,NA,few,TGTGCCACCGCGAGGTCGGGCAGTTCGGTGAATGAAAAACTGTTTTTT,CATARSGSSVNEKLFF
TRBV6-5,TRBJ1-2,NA,NA,TGTGCCAGCAGCCGACAGTTCCAAGGCTATGGCTACACCTTC,CASSRQFQGYGYTF
TRBV15,TRBJ1-5,NA,once,TGTGCCACCAGCAGAGATCGGGGTAGCAATCAGCCCCAGCATTTT,CATSRDRGSNQPQHF
TRBV24-1,TRBJ2-2,NA,NA,TGTGCCACCAGTGAGCCCACTAAGAACACCGGGGAGCTGTTTTTT,CATSEPTKNTGELFF
TRBV15,TRBJ2-2,NA,NA,TGTGCCACCAGCAGAACCTCAGAGGGGGCCGGGGAGCTGTTTTTT,CATSRTSEGAGELFF
TRBV5-1,TRBJ2-3,NA,NA,TGCGCCAGCAGCCCAACAGCGAGCACAGATACGCAGTATTTT,CASSPTASTDTQYF
TRBV27,TRBJ1-5,NA,few,TGTGCCAGCAGTTTTTTTTTCCCGGGACATAGCAATCAGCCCCAGCATTTT,CASSFFFPGHSNQPQHF
TRBV7-8,TRBJ2-2,NA,NA,TGTGCCAGCAGCTTAGGAGTCACAGGCGCGAACACCGGGGAGCTGTTTTTT,CASSLGVTGANTGELFF
TRBV24-1,TRBJ2-1,TRBD1,NA,TGTGCCACCAGTGGGGCGGGGACAGGGGGCGACTACAATGAGCAGTTCTTC,CATSGAGTGGDYNEQFF
TRBV6-1,TRBJ2-2,NA,NA,TGTGCCAGCAGTGACATGGGGGCCGCCGGGGAGCTGTTTTTT,CASSDMGAAGELFF
TRBV4-2,TRBJ1-2,TRBD1,NA,TGTGCCAGCAGCCTGTCTTTAAGGACAGGGGATCGGGGCTACACCTTC,CASSLSLRTGDRGYTF